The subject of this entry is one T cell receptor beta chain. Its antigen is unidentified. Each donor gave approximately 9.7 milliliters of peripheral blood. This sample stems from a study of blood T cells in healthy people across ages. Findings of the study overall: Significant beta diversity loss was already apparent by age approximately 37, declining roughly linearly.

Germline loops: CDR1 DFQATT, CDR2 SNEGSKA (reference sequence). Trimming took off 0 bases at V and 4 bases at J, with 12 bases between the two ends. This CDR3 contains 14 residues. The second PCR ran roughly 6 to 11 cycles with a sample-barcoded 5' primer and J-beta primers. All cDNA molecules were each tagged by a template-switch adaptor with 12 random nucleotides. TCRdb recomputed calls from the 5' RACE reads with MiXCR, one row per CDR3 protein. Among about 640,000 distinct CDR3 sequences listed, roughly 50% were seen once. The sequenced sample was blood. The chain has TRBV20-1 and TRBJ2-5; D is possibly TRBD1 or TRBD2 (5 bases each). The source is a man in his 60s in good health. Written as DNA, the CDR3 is TGCAGTGCTAGAGATTCTCGAGGGGCAGAGACCCAGTACTTC. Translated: CSARDSRGAETQYF.